These 24 T cell receptor beta chains share one sample of origin, sequenced in a study of T cells in Graves' hyperthyroidism and ophthalmopathy. RNA transcripts were the template for amplifying TCR beta CDR3 regions. TCR CDR3 underwent first-round RT-PCR with the HTBI primer set. TCRdb fed the multiplex PCR reads into MiXCR, producing one record per CDR3 protein. The sample holds a few hundred thousand distinct CDR3 sequences, more than 12% seen once. The specimen sequenced was blood. Receptor source: a woman aged 25-40 years with Graves' hyperthyroidism.

To note about this clonotype: A much larger clone lies a single base off, so this may be a read error. The chain couples TRBV7-2 to TRBJ2-5; D may be TRBD2 (5 bases). The CDR3 contains 14 residues. Germline CDR1 is SGHTA and CDR2 is FQGNSA. CDR3 DNA sequence: TGTGTCAGCAGCCCAACCAGGACTGGTCGGACCCAGTACTTC. The encoded protein is CVSSPTRTGRTQYF.

This clonotype was recorded many times. The J gene is TRBJ2-3, the V gene TRBV10-1; possibly TRBD1 for D (6 bases). The CDR3 has 14 residues. Trimming cost V 2 bases and J 6 bases, with 12 bases left between them. CDR1 is WNHNN, CDR2 SYGVQD, per germline (reference sequence). CDR3 bases: TGCGCCAGCAGTGAGGATTTGGGGGCGGATACGCAGTATTTT. This gives the protein CASSEDLGADTQYF.

This clonotype was seen many times. The V gene is TRBV18, the J gene TRBJ2-1; the match to TRBD2 covers 12 bases. Trimming took 1 base from V and 7 from J; bases not matched to a gene: 8. Germline V lookup: CDR1 KGHSH, CDR2 LQKENI. CDR3 length equals 17 residues. CDR3: CASSPQQTSGSFNEQFF. The CDR3 DNA sequence: TGTGCCAGCTCACCACAACAGACTAGCGGGAGCTTTAATGAGCAGTTCTTC.

V and J are TRBV3-1 and TRBJ2-1; 14 positions match TRBD2. Looked up from germline, CDR1 is LGHDT and CDR2 is YNNKEL (reference sequence). This CDR3 spans 16 amino acids. Trimming at V came to 2 bases and at J to 6 bases, leaving 3 bases not matched to a gene. The CDR3 reads CASSQSGTSGSNEQFF. The CDR3 DNA follows: TGTGCCAGCAGCCAAAGTGGGACTAGCGGGAGCAATGAGCAGTTCTTC.

This chain joins TRBV19 and TRBJ2-7, with 10 bases identical to TRBD2. Germline CDR1 reads LNHDA; CDR2 reads SQIVND (reference sequence). This CDR3 has 17 amino acids. V trimming: 3 bases; J trimming: 2 bases; junction bases outside the gene matches: 10. Written as DNA, the CDR3 is TGTGCCAGTAGTATCGCTAGCGGGAGAAACTACCCCTACGAGCAGTACTTC. Protein: CASSIASGRNYPYEQYF.

This chain joins TRBV7-6 and TRBJ2-2; a weak D match, TRBD2 (6 bases). Germline assignment: CDR1 SGHVS and CDR2 FNYEAQ. V lost 1 base, J lost 6 bases, and 15 bases lay in between. The CDR3 has 16 amino acids. CDR3 amino acids: CASSLEFSGYSGELFF. Here the CDR3 DNA reads TGTGCCAGCAGCTTAGAATTCAGCGGGTATTCCGGGGAGCTGTTTTTT.

In this sample, this clonotype turned up many times. The rearrangement uses TRBV3-1 and TRBJ1-1; 10 bases line up with TRBD1. Trimming cost V 3 bases and J 3 bases; bases outside gene matches: 1. The CDR3 runs 14 residues. CDR1 LGHDT and CDR2 YNNKEL come from the germline V gene (reference sequence). CDR3: CASSQGTGDTEAFF. CDR3 coding DNA: TGTGCCAGCAGCCAGGGGACAGGGGACACTGAAGCTTTCTTT.

This clonotype turned up a few times. The V gene is TRBV10-3, the J gene TRBJ2-3, with D hard to call. Germline CDR1 is ENHRY and CDR2 is SYGVKD. The V gene lost 5 bases and the J gene lost 1 base, with 7 bases spanning the gap. This CDR3 is built from 13 residues. This CDR3 is CAISPEGTDTQYF. The CDR3 DNA sequence: TGTGCCATCAGTCCAGAGGGCACAGATACGCAGTATTTT.

This clonotype was recorded a few times. CDR3 bases: TGTGCCAGCATTACTTCGACAGGGCGTAACTATGGCTACACCTTC. It specifies CASITSTGRNYGYTF. This chain uses TRBV28 with TRBJ1-2, with 7 bases fitting TRBD1. Germline CDR1 is MDHEN and CDR2 is SYDVKM. The trim removed 7 bases at V and 1 base at J, leaving 9 bases unmatched. CDR3 length: 15 residues.

This clonotype occurred many times. The gene calls are TRBV29-1 and TRBJ1-2; no definite D call. The V gene lost 2 bases and the J gene lost 10 bases, with 11 bases spanning the gap. Germline CDR1 is SQVTM and CDR2 is ANQGSEA. The CDR3 covers 11 residues. CDR3 sequence (DNA): TGCAGCGTTGAAATCGACGCGTACTACACCTTC. As protein: CSVEIDAYYTF.

This clonotype has a handful of counts. This chain joins TRBV27 and TRBJ2-4; D may be TRBD1 or TRBD2 (5 bases each). Trimming stripped 5 bases from V and 3 bases from J, with 14 bases between. The CDR3 has 15 residues. The germline V gene has CDR1 MNHEY and CDR2 SMNVEV (reference sequence). Here the CDR3 DNA reads TGTGCCAGCAGTCGCCGGGACGTTGGCAAAAACATTCAGTACTTC. It translates to CASSRRDVGKNIQYF.

The rearrangement links TRBV7-6 to TRBJ1-2; tentatively, D is TRBD1 (5 bases). This CDR3 has 15 residues. Germline-derived CDR1 and CDR2 are SGHVS and FNYEAQ. V was shortened by 6 bases and J by 3 bases, with 17 bases between the two germline ends. CDR3 amino acids: CASSVVGRADYGYTF. For the CDR3, the DNA is TGTGCCAGCAGTGTTGTGGGCAGGGCTGACTATGGCTACACCTTC.

This clonotype was seen a few times. A much more abundant neighbour one base away suggests this may be a read error. The V gene is TRBV28, the J gene TRBJ2-5; the D gene could be TRBD1 or TRBD2 (5 bases each). In germline, CDR1 is MDHEN, CDR2 SYDVKM. V lost 5 bases to trimming and J lost 3 bases, with 10 bases between them. CDR3 length: 13 amino acids. This chain's CDR3 is CASSRDGEETQYF. The DNA of the CDR3 is TGTGCCAGCAGTCGGGACGGAGAAGAGACCCAGTACTTC.

The V and J genes are TRBV2 and TRBJ2-3; 9 nucleotides match TRBD1. CDR1 SNHLY and CDR2 FYNNEI come from the germline V gene. After removal of 6 bases from V and 5 bases from J, the junction contained 3 bases not matched to a gene. This CDR3 has 13 residues. This CDR3 is CASRGQGKDTQYF. CDR3 bases: TGTGCCAGCAGGGGACAGGGAAAAGATACGCAGTATTTT.

This clonotype was counted at least ten times. V gene TRBV28 combines with J gene TRBJ2-7; 7 positions agree with TRBD2. This CDR3 has 14 amino acids. Germline loops: CDR1 MDHEN, CDR2 SYDVKM. Trimming removed 7 bases from V and 0 bases from J; junction bases left unmatched: 6. The CDR3 loop is CASTLTGGSYEQYF. The CDR3 bases are TGTGCCAGCACCCTGACGGGAGGCTCCTACGAGCAGTACTTC.

This chain joins TRBV4-1 and TRBJ2-3, with a tentative D call TRBD1 (5 bases). Trimming pared 4 bases from V and 6 bases from J, leaving 14 bases between. Germline loops: CDR1 MGHRA, CDR2 YSYEKL. This CDR3 region has 14 residues. In DNA form, the CDR3 reads TGCGCCAGCAGCCTAGGGCAGGGTTTGGATACGCAGTATTTT. It codes for CASSLGQGLDTQYF.

This chain uses TRBV28 with TRBJ2-7; no clear D. The CDR3 contains 16 residues. V dropped 7 bases and J dropped 1 base, with 20 bases sitting between them. CDR1 and CDR2 (germline): MDHEN, SYDVKM. The CDR3 sequence: CASMPSATQDSYEQYF. In DNA, the CDR3 is TGTGCCAGCATGCCCTCCGCGACCCAAGATTCCTACGAGCAGTACTTC.

This clonotype showed up many times. The chain combines TRBV5-1 with TRBJ2-1; TRBD1 is a possible D gene (5 bases). This CDR3 has 13 amino acids. Germline lookup yields CDR1 SGHRS and CDR2 YFSETQ. The V end was cut by 5 bases, the J end by 5 bases, with 11 bases between. The chain's CDR3 is CASRGVDDNEQFF. The CDR3 DNA is TGCGCCAGCAGAGGGGTAGACGACAATGAGCAGTTCTTC.

Regarding this clonotype: The junction differs from germline at one of its ends, possibly a read error. The chain couples TRBV10-3 to TRBJ2-6, with D possibly being TRBD1 (5 bases). The CDR3 is 18 amino acids. Germline loops: CDR1 ENHRY, CDR2 SYGVKD. CDR3 region: CAISESGHSSSEANVLTF. The CDR3 nucleotides read TGTGCCATCAGTGAATCAGGGCATTCGTCCTCTGAGGCCAACGTCCTGACTTTC.

The chain is built from TRBV19 and TRBJ2-3, with D perhaps TRBD2 (5 bases). The CDR3 totals 17 residues. V was trimmed by 7 bases and J by 6 bases, leaving 26 bases between them. CDR1 and CDR2 (germline): LNHDA, SQIVND (reference sequence). The CDR3 sequence: CASKDGGYTGFRDTQYF. The CDR3 region has the DNA TGTGCCAGTAAAGATGGAGGCTACACGGGGTTTCGGGATACGCAGTATTTT. The entire variable domain, with the rest obtained from reference TRBV19 and TRBJ2-3, is as follows: DGGITQSPKYLFRKEGQNVTLSCEQNLNHDAMYWYRQDPGQGLRLIYYSQIVNDFQKGDIAEGYSVSREKKESFPLTVTSAQKNPTAFYLCASKDGGYTGFRDTQYFGPGTRLTVL.

This clonotype was observed many times. The chain employs TRBV27 and TRBJ2-3; TRBD2 might be the D (5 bases). Between the trimmed V and J ends, which lost 5 bases and 2 bases, there was a span of 11 bases. Per germline, CDR1 MNHEY and CDR2 SMNVEV (reference sequence). The CDR3 covers 14 residues. The CDR3 DNA reads TGTGCCAGCAGTCCTGGAGCGGCCACAGATACGCAGTATTTT. Protein product: CASSPGAATDTQYF.

V usage is TRBV20-1 and J usage is TRBJ2-7, with TRBD2 identical over 8 bases. CDR1 and CDR2 from the germline V gene are DFQATT and SNEGSKA (reference sequence). The CDR3 runs 13 residues. The chain's CDR3 is CSEGGLGGREQYF. CDR3 nucleotide sequence: TGCTCAGAGGGGGGACTAGGAGGACGGGAGCAGTACTTC.

In this sample, this clonotype turned up a few times. V is TRBV3-1 and J is TRBJ1-6; D not certain. V lost 1 base, J lost 5 bases, and 6 bases lay in between. This CDR3 is 14 amino acids long. Germline CDR1 reads LGHDT; CDR2 reads YNNKEL (reference sequence). CDR3 in amino acids: CASSQVADNSPLHF. In nucleotides, the CDR3 is TGTGCCAGCAGCCAAGTGGCAGATAATTCACCCCTCCACTTT.

This sequence joins TRBV2 and TRBJ2-3, with 11 bases matching TRBD2. CDR3 length: 16 residues. The J segment lost 4 bases and the V segment lost 6 bases, leaving 9 bases of the junction unmatched. The germline CDR1 and CDR2 sequences are SNHLY and FYNNEI. The CDR3 loop reads CASSLTRTSGSDTQYF. The CDR3 DNA follows: TGTGCCAGCAGCTTGACAAGGACTAGCGGGTCAGATACGCAGTATTTT.